This T cell receptor beta chain was sequenced in a study of CD8+ T cells in alopecia areata. Study-wide background: Percentage of affected scalp area was the basis on which treated patients' severity was scored. The study's findings and limits: On tofacitinib, scalp and blood still held many of the expanded lesional clones. In lesional scalp, particularly from alopecia totalis/universalis, clonality was higher than in normal scalp.

Treatment of the sample: oral pan-JAK inhibitor, 5-10 mg twice daily. Germline V gene sequence: CDR1 SGHNT, CDR2 YYREEE (reference sequence). Trimming cost V 4 bases and J 0 bases; bases outside gene matches: 9. The CDR3 sequence is 16 residues long. Comment on this clone: The antigen remains unidentified.

It was cDNA, reverse transcribed from extracted RNA, that served as the sequencing template. TCRdb's table, derived via immunoSEQ multiplex PCR, lists solely in-frame clones and lacks some. The sample includes under 150,000 clones, around 60% of them seen just once. The receptor was derived from a human donor with alopecia areata. The gene calls are TRBV5-4 and TRBJ1-1; 7 nucleotides line up with TRBD1. Sequencing was performed on CD4+ T cells sorted from blood, taken at week 4, from a patient treated with tofacitinib. The DNA for the CDR3 is TGTGCCAGCAGCCTCCCGGGACAGATTATGAACACTGAAGCTTTCTTT. Translation gives CASSLPGQIMNTEAFF. Filled out from reference TRBV5-4 and TRBJ1-1, the complete variable domain reads ETGVTQSPTHLIKTRGQQVTLRCSSQSGHNTVSWYQQALGQGPQFIFQYYREEENGRGNFPPRFSGLQFPNYSSELNVNALELDDSALYLCASSLPGQIMNTEAFFGQGTRLTVV.